The 10 T cell receptor beta chains presented below share a single source sample, sequenced in a study of radiotherapy plus CTLA-4 blockade in lung cancer. Assay: immunoSEQ multiplex PCR; the TCRdb copy retains only in-frame clones and omits some. The sample carries 45,000 to 55,000 clones, approximately 79% recorded once. This sample comprised peripheral blood, obtained from a patient treated with radiotherapy plus ipilimumab. The origin of the receptors is a human donor with non-small cell lung cancer who had a partial response to radiotherapy plus ipilimumab.

The J gene is TRBJ1-1, the V gene TRBV2, with D possibly TRBD1 on 6 matching bases. V lost 7 bases to trimming and J lost 2 bases, with 11 bases between them. Germline V lookup: CDR1 SNHLY, CDR2 FYNNEI. The CDR3 has 13 amino acids. The CDR3 sequence: CASNSDRNTEAFF. CDR3 nucleotide sequence: TGTGCCAGCAACTCGGACAGAAACACTGAAGCTTTCTTT.

There are a few counts of this clone. The CDR3 DNA reads TGTGCCAGCAGCTTCGAGGGGGCGAAGGCCGGGGAGCTGTTTTTT. This gives the protein CASSFEGAKAGELFF. V and J are TRBV11-3 and TRBJ2-2, with TRBD1 identical over 7 bases. The length of the CDR3 is 15 residues. Germline loops: CDR1 SGHNT, CDR2 YENEEA. Germline trimming cut 3 bases from V and 6 bases from J; bases unmatched to any gene: 7.

In its sample, this clone was seen once. The rearrangement joins TRBV28 to TRBJ1-5; weak D call: TRBD1 (6 bases). V lost 4 bases and J 3 bases, leaving 10 bases between the germline ends. The V gene's germline CDR1 is MDHEN and CDR2 SYDVKM. The CDR3 totals 14 residues. CDR3 protein: CASSSGQLNQPQHF. The CDR3 nucleotides are TGTGCCAGCAGTTCAGGACAGCTCAATCAGCCCCAGCATTTT.

The chain couples TRBV4-2 to TRBJ2-1; possibly TRBD1 for D (5 bases). V lost 0 bases and J lost 6, with 9 bases in between. Germline CDR1 and CDR2: LGHNA and YNFKEQ. This CDR3 has 14 residues. The CDR3 protein is CASSQDPRANEQFF. The CDR3 nucleotides read TGTGCCAGCAGCCAAGATCCCAGGGCCAATGAGCAGTTCTTC.

The genes are TRBV27 and TRBJ2-1; D is uncertain. V lost 5 bases and J 5 bases, leaving 7 bases between the germline ends. This CDR3 comprises 12 residues. Looked up from germline, CDR1 is MNHEY and CDR2 is SMNVEV (reference sequence). DNA for the CDR3: TGTGCCAGCAGTCCAAGAGACAATGAGCAGTTCTTC. Encoded protein: CASSPRDNEQFF.

CDR3 sequence (DNA): TGTGCCAGCAGCTTCGGGACACCTCCCTACGAGCAGTACTTC. It translates to CASSFGTPPYEQYF. The rearrangement joins TRBV5-8 to TRBJ2-7, with a tentative D call TRBD1 (6 bases). Trimming took 2 bases from V and 2 from J, leaving 11 bases between them. Germline assignment: CDR1 SGHTS and CDR2 YDEGEE. The CDR3 runs 14 residues.

The gene calls are TRBV15 and TRBJ2-6; TRBD1 matches at 7 bases. The germline CDR1 and CDR2 sequences are LNHNV and YYDKDF (reference sequence). V shed 0 bases and J 0 bases; nucleotides not matched to a gene: 8. There are 19 residues in the CDR3. Here the CDR3 reads CATSRDLGTAYSGANVLTF. The DNA for the CDR3 is TGTGCCACCAGCAGAGATCTCGGGACAGCCTACTCTGGGGCCAACGTCCTGACTTTC.

The CDR3 protein is CASSPWTGSDTQYF. CDR3 sequence (DNA): TGTGCCAGCAGCCCATGGACAGGGTCTGATACGCAGTATTTT. V usage is TRBV5-4 and J usage is TRBJ2-3; 8 bases are a match to TRBD1. V trimming: 4 bases; J trimming: 6 bases; junction bases outside the gene matches: 7. The V gene's germline CDR1 is SGHNT and CDR2 YYREEE (reference sequence). The CDR3 has 14 amino acids.

The chain recombines TRBV7-9 with TRBJ1-6, with 11 positions matching TRBD1. The junction had 11 bases not matched to a gene; V was cut back by 5 bases and J by 14 bases. Germline lookup yields CDR1 SEHNR and CDR2 FQNEAQ (reference sequence). CDR3 length: 15 amino acids. In DNA form, the CDR3 reads TGTGCCAGCAGCCGAGGACAGGGGGCTACATTCTCCCTCCACTTT. It translates to CASSRGQGATFSLHF.

The V gene is TRBV15, the J gene TRBJ1-1; no reliable D call. Trimming stripped 8 bases from V and 2 bases from J, with 12 bases between. Germline lookup yields CDR1 LNHNV and CDR2 YYDKDF (reference sequence). The CDR3 is 13 residues long. The DNA of the CDR3 is TGTGCCACCTCCCGAGGGCAAAACACTGAAGCTTTCTTT. Its translation is CATSRGQNTEAFF.